Each of the 6 T cell receptor beta chains below was sequenced from the same sample in a study of blood T cells in healthy people across ages. Combining a sample-barcoded 5' primer with a J-beta primer mix, a second PCR ran for roughly 7 to 12 cycles. TCRdb itself ran the 5' RACE reads through MiXCR, one entry per CDR3 protein. The sample lists 850,000 to 1,000,000 distinct CDR3 sequences; about 44% were seen once. Sequences were obtained from blood. The receptors here all came from a man aged 25-45 years in good health.

Concerning this clonotype: No conserved phenylalanine or tryptophan ends this CDR3, so it is likely a read error. The chain carries TRBV6-5 and TRBJ2-7; 8 bases are a match to TRBD1. Germline-derived CDR1 and CDR2 are MNHEY and SVGAGI. Unmatched junction bases numbered 8, after V lost 4 bases and J lost 3 bases. The CDR3 spans 15 residues. CDR3 bases: TGTGCCAGCAGTTCCATCAGGGGGCTTGTCTACGAGCAGTACCTC. It encodes CASSSIRGLVYEQYL.

This clonotype was counted a few times. The chain joins TRBV2 to TRBJ2-7; TRBD2 might be the D (6 bases). CDR3 length: 14 residues. The germline V and J ends were trimmed by 8 bases and 1 base, with 15 bases remaining between them. Germline loops: CDR1 SNHLY, CDR2 FYNNEI. The CDR3 DNA follows: TGTGCCAGCCGGGTGAGCGGGCGTTCCTACGAGCAGTACTTC. Amino acid sequence: CASRVSGRSYEQYF.

Turning to this clonotype: A read error is possible here, since a much larger clone lies one base away. The V and J genes are TRBV4-2 and TRBJ2-7; D uncertain. The CDR3 contains 14 residues. Deletions cut 1 base from V and 7 bases from J, with 14 bases between. The germline V gene has CDR1 LGHNA and CDR2 YNFKEQ. The CDR3 loop reads CASSQGSSNNEQYF. CDR3 in DNA: TGTGCCAGCAGCCAAGGTTCGAGCAACAATGAGCAGTACTTC.

The J gene is TRBJ2-1, the V gene TRBV3-1; D is unclear. The V end lost 1 base, the J end lost 4 bases, and 5 bases lay between the germline ends. The CDR3 is made up of 13 amino acids. The germline CDR1 and CDR2 sequences are LGHDT and YNNKEL (reference sequence). CDR3 coding DNA: TGTGCCAGCAGCCAAGTATCATACAATGAGCAGTTCTTC. The encoded protein is CASSQVSYNEQFF.

The chain employs TRBV12-3 or TRBV12-4 and TRBJ1-1; the D gene is possibly TRBD1 (6 bases). Trimming stripped 2 bases from V and 4 bases from J, with 17 bases between. CDR3 size: 16 residues. CDR3: CASSLPRGAGGTEAFF. CDR3 coding DNA: TGTGCCAGCAGTTTACCTAGGGGGGCTGGGGGCACTGAAGCTTTCTTT.

This chain joins TRBV6-2 or TRBV6-3 and TRBJ2-7, with 10 bases lining up with TRBD1. CDR1 MNHEY and CDR2 SVGEGT come from the germline V gene. The ends lost 5 bases at V and 1 base at J; junction bases unmatched: 8. This CDR3 is built from 16 residues. The CDR3 DNA is TGTGCCAGCAGTAATTCGGGACAGGGGTTATCCTACGAGCAGTACTTC. Protein: CASSNSGQGLSYEQYF.